The 6 T cell receptor beta chains below were found in one sample sequenced in a study of tissue T cells after allogeneic stem cell transplantation. This table comes from immunoSEQ multiplex PCR, and its TCRdb copy is limited to in-frame clones, with some not included. Of thousands of clones in the sample, about 47% were seen once. Time point described: mouse harvest day 7 after allogeneic transplant. Tail vein injection delivered 10^7 T-cell-depleted bone marrow cells and 10^6 splenic CD5+ T cells. The sequencing input was lymph node tissue. Receptor source: a female BALB/c mouse given C57BL/6 T cells with graft-versus-host disease after an allogeneic hematopoietic cell transplant.

In regard to this clone: Genes and germline are mouse. The read falls 1 residue short of the CDR3 end, and the missing part is taken from the germline J gene. This rearrangement joins TRBV26 to TRBJ1-1, with D unclear. Trimming took off 3 bases at V and 0 bases at J, with 5 bases between the two ends. CDR3 length: 13 amino acids. Germline V gives CDR1 KGHPV, CDR2 FQNQEV (reference sequence). Incomplete CDR3 DNA: TGTGCCAGCAGTCTCCAAGCAAACACAGAAGTCTTC. Translation: CASSLQANTEVF. The full-length CDR3 reads as CASSLQANTEVFF.

On this clone itself: The gene symbols are mouse symbols. The sequence runs out 1 residue before the end of the CDR3; the remainder is reconstructed from the germline J gene. The chain combines TRBV1 with TRBJ1-5; D is unresolved. V shed 0 bases and J shed 4 bases, with 4 bases lying between them. Germline CDR1 NSQYPW, CDR2 LRSPGD (reference sequence). CDR3 length equals 13 residues. CDR3 region: CTCSAEINQAPLF. The DNA read from the CDR3 is TGCACCTGCAGTGCAGAGATAAACCAGGCTCCGCTT.

For this clone: Gene and germline names: mouse. The read stops 1 residue short of the end of the CDR3; the missing end is completed from the germline J gene. The rearrangement joins TRBV13-3 to TRBJ2-3, with D unclear. The CDR3 runs 13 residues. Germline assignment: CDR1 NNHDY and CDR2 SYVADS. The V end was cut by 2 bases, the J end by 0 bases, with 4 bases between. The CDR3: CASSEASAETLYF. Partial CDR3 DNA: TGTGCCAGCAGTGAAGCTAGTGCAGAAACGCTGTAT.

Comments on this clone: The gene symbols are mouse symbols. The CDR3 extends 1 residue past the end of the read, so its final part is completed from the germline J gene. The chain has TRBV1 and TRBJ2-7; possibly TRBD1 or TRBD2 for D (5 bases each). Germline V CDR1 and CDR2: NSQYPW, LRSPGD (reference sequence). The V end was cut by 3 bases, the J end by 3 bases, with 9 bases between. The CDR3 runs to 13 residues. The sequenced part of the CDR3 DNA is TGCACCTGCAGTGCTGGGGCTCTCTATGAACAGTAC. Its translation: CTCSAGALYEQY. From start to end, the CDR3 is CTCSAGALYEQYF.

The table lists this clone with a few counts. The gene names given are mouse names. The CDR3 extends 1 residue past the end of the read, so its final part is completed from the germline J gene. This chain uses TRBV19 with TRBJ2-1; weak D call: TRBD1 (5 bases). The CDR3 spans 15 residues. Germline V CDR1 and CDR2: FNHDT, SITEND (reference sequence). The V end was cut by 2 bases, the J end by 2 bases, with 11 bases between. CDR3 bases read: TGTGCCAGCAGTATGGACGGACAATACTATGCTGAGCAGTTC. It codes for CASSMDGQYYAEQF. The entire CDR3 protein reads CASSMDGQYYAEQFF.

This clone was seen a handful of times. Germline and genes here are mouse. The read ends 1 residue early relative to the CDR3; the germline J gene fills the gap. The chain employs TRBV5 and TRBJ1-4; D ambiguous. V was cut by 1 base and J by 0 bases, with 3 bases left in between. The CDR3 covers 14 residues. Germline values: CDR1 LGHNA, CDR2 YNLKQL (reference sequence). The chain's CDR3 is CASSQGISNERLFF. CDR3 DNA, as far as it was read: TGTGCCAGCAGCCAAGGAATTTCCAACGAAAGATTATTT.